This TCR beta chain was recorded in a study of cytomegalovirus exposure and HLA in healthy donors. General study points: Rare sequences made up most TCRs, while some public TCRs were found in many donors. The classifier reportedly diagnosed cytomegalovirus status with high sensitivity and specificity.

The donors were part of the validation cohort of more than 90 subjects. That cohort was separate from the first cohort, which comprised 500 to 850 subjects. Generated by immunoSEQ multiplex PCR, the TCRdb table keeps only in-frame clones and is missing some. Of about 310,000 clones listed, approximately 86% are singletons. The V gene's germline CDR1 is MGHDK and CDR2 SYGVNS. J lost 0 bases, V lost 2 bases, and 6 bases had no gene match. The CDR3 length is 17 residues. A remark on this clone: What it recognizes is unknown.

Material: PBMCs. The chain is built from TRBV25-1 and TRBJ2-3, with 9 bases matching TRBD2. The receptor was isolated from a man aged 25-45 years in good health and CMV-seronegative. The CDR3: CASSEGLASTSTDTQYF. The CDR3 region has the DNA TGTGCCAGCAGTGAAGGACTAGCGAGTACGAGCACAGATACGCAGTATTTT.